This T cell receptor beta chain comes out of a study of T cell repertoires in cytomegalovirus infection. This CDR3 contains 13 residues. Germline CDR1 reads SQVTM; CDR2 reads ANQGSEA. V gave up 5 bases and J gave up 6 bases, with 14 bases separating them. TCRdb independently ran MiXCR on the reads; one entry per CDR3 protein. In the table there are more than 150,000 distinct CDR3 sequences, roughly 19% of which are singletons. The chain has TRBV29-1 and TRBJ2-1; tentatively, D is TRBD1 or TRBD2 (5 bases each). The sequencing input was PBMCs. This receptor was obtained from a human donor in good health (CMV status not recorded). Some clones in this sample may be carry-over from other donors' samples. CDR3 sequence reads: CSVSPGRSNEQFF. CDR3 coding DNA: TGCAGCGTTTCCCCGGGGCGTTCCAATGAGCAGTTCTTC.